This T cell receptor (beta chain) originates from a study of cytomegalovirus exposure and HLA in healthy donors. Germline CDR1 and CDR2: KGHSH and LQKENI. Trimming took 2 bases from V and 6 from J; bases not matched to a gene: 3. The CDR3 is 13 amino acids. The study ran its PCR with 60 Vbeta and 13 Jbeta primers. Assay: immunoSEQ multiplex PCR; the TCRdb copy retains only in-frame clones and omits some. The table has nearly 110,000 clones, less than 85% seen once. General study findings and limits: An analysis that was carried out later associated approximately 17,000 TCR beta sequences with HLA alleles at 0.05 false discovery rate.

Regarding this clone: What it recognizes is unknown.

The V call is TRBV18, the J call TRBJ1-1, with 7 bases fitting TRBD1. Sequenced input: PBMCs. The source is a man in his fifties or sixties in good health and CMV-seronegative. This CDR3 reads CASSPDRVSEAFF. DNA of the CDR3: TGTGCCAGCTCACCAGACAGGGTGTCTGAAGCTTTCTTT.